The rows below give T cell receptor beta chains drawn from one sample of a study of T cell changes during pregnancy in multiple sclerosis. Clones were sequenced by immunoSEQ multiplex PCR, and TCRdb holds only the in-frame ones, with some missing. The data hold under 85,000 clones, with around nine tenths observed a single time. The sequenced sample was CD4+ T cells from peripheral blood mononuclear cells, obtained in the third trimester of pregnancy. The source of these receptors is a female donor in good health, enrolled as a control in a pregnancy study. Both conserved end residues are part of each CDR3. D genes are given only for firm matches. Some rows mark clone size as missing; the rest say once, few, many or name a class of expanded clone.

J gene: TRBJ2-1; D gene: TRBD1; clone size: once; V gene: TRBV30; CDR3 protein: CAWSPTGTGNYNEQFF; CDR3 DNA: TGTGCCTGGAGTCCAACCGGGACAGGGAATTACAATGAGCAGTTCTTC
J gene: TRBJ2-2; D gene: NA; clone size: NA; V gene: TRBV5-1; CDR3 protein: CASHPGQSTMNTGELFF; CDR3 DNA: TGCGCCAGCCACCCTGGCCAGTCCACGATGAACACCGGGGAGCTGTTTTTT
J gene: TRBJ2-7; D gene: TRBD2; clone size: NA; V gene: TRBV9; CDR3 protein: CASSVGVAGGEREQYF; CDR3 DNA: TGTGCCAGCAGCGTAGGGGTAGCGGGGGGTGAACGCGAGCAGTACTTC
J gene: TRBJ1-2; D gene: NA; clone size: NA; V gene: TRBV27; CDR3 protein: CASSLSPRSVDYGYTF; CDR3 DNA: TGTGCCAGCAGTTTATCCCCAAGAAGCGTAGACTATGGCTACACCTTC
J gene: TRBJ1-3; D gene: NA; clone size: NA; V gene: TRBV5-1; CDR3 protein: CASSLGGRLGNTIYF; CDR3 DNA: TGCGCCAGCAGCTTGGGTGGCAGACTTGGAAACACCATATATTTT
J gene: TRBJ1-5; D gene: TRBD1; clone size: NA; V gene: TRBV2; CDR3 protein: CASSPDRGKNQPQHF; CDR3 DNA: TGTGCCAGCAGTCCGGACAGGGGAAAGAATCAGCCCCAGCATTTT
J gene: TRBJ2-1; D gene: NA; clone size: NA; V gene: TRBV19; CDR3 protein: CASTPYAGPLKDEQFF; CDR3 DNA: TGTGCCAGTACCCCATACGCGGGACCCCTTAAGGATGAGCAGTTCTTC
J gene: TRBJ2-1; D gene: TRBD2; clone size: NA; V gene: TRBV9; CDR3 protein: CASSVRTSGSNEQFF; CDR3 DNA: TGTGCCAGCAGCGTCCGGACTAGCGGAAGCAATGAGCAGTTCTTC
J gene: TRBJ1-1; D gene: NA; clone size: NA; V gene: TRBV6-5; CDR3 protein: CASSYPGIDEAFF; CDR3 DNA: TGTGCCAGCAGTTATCCGGGGATCGATGAAGCTTTCTTT
J gene: TRBJ1-6; D gene: NA; clone size: NA; V gene: TRBV18; CDR3 protein: CASSPFGADNSPLHF; CDR3 DNA: TGTGCCAGCTCACCGTTTGGGGCAGATAATTCACCCCTCCACTTT
J gene: TRBJ2-6; D gene: TRBD1; clone size: NA; V gene: TRBV5-4; CDR3 protein: CASNPGTGLGGANVLTF; CDR3 DNA: TGTGCCAGCAATCCCGGGACAGGGCTTGGCGGGGCCAACGTCCTGACTTTC
J gene: TRBJ2-6; D gene: NA; clone size: NA; V gene: TRBV27; CDR3 protein: CASRDSSGANVLTF; CDR3 DNA: TGTGCCAGCAGGGACAGCTCTGGGGCCAACGTCCTGACTTTC
J gene: TRBJ2-4; D gene: NA; clone size: NA; V gene: TRBV15; CDR3 protein: CATSSEKGGNIQYF; CDR3 DNA: TGTGCCACCAGCAGCGAAAAAGGCGGAAACATTCAGTACTTC
J gene: TRBJ1-5; D gene: NA; clone size: NA; V gene: TRBV30; CDR3 protein: CAWSFTGAGQPQHF; CDR3 DNA: TGTGCCTGGAGTTTTACAGGAGCCGGTCAGCCCCAGCATTTT
J gene: TRBJ2-3; D gene: TRBD2; clone size: NA; V gene: TRBV19; CDR3 protein: CASSIWSGGTDTQYF; CDR3 DNA: TGTGCCAGTAGTATTTGGAGCGGGGGCACAGATACGCAGTATTTT
J gene: TRBJ1-2; D gene: NA; clone size: NA; V gene: TRBV12-5; CDR3 protein: CASGFPPTTAGYTF; CDR3 DNA: TGTGCTAGTGGTTTCCCCCCTACTACCGCCGGCTACACCTTC
J gene: TRBJ1-2; D gene: TRBD1; clone size: once; V gene: TRBV5-1; CDR3 protein: CASSLGQGSYGYTF; CDR3 DNA: TGCGCCAGCAGCTTGGGACAGGGGTCCTATGGCTACACCTTC
J gene: TRBJ2-5; D gene: NA; clone size: NA; V gene: TRBV9; CDR3 protein: CASSVGSGTETQYF; CDR3 DNA: TGTGCCAGCAGCGTAGGCAGCGGTACGGAGACCCAGTACTTC
J gene: TRBJ1-1; D gene: NA; clone size: NA; V gene: TRBV9; CDR3 protein: CASSVAQTPTKAFF; CDR3 DNA: TGTGCCAGCAGCGTGGCTCAAACCCCAACGAAGGCTTTCTTT
J gene: TRBJ1-1; D gene: NA; clone size: few; V gene: TRBV11-3; CDR3 protein: CASSFSGGEAEAFF; CDR3 DNA: TGTGCCAGCAGCTTCTCGGGAGGAGAGGCTGAAGCTTTCTTT
J gene: TRBJ2-3; D gene: TRBD2; clone size: NA; V gene: TRBV9; CDR3 protein: CASGAGGPDTQYF; CDR3 DNA: TGTGCCAGCGGGGCGGGGGGGCCCGATACGCAGTATTTT
J gene: TRBJ2-1; D gene: NA; clone size: NA; V gene: TRBV5-4; CDR3 protein: CASSRGLNYYNEQFF; CDR3 DNA: TGTGCCAGCAGCCGGGGACTGAACTACTACAATGAGCAGTTCTTC
J gene: TRBJ2-1; D gene: NA; clone size: NA; V gene: TRBV30; CDR3 protein: CAWSAGGRGASEQFF; CDR3 DNA: TGTGCCTGGAGTGCCGGTGGCAGGGGGGCGAGTGAGCAGTTCTTC
J gene: TRBJ2-3; D gene: TRBD2; clone size: NA; V gene: TRBV5-1; CDR3 protein: CASSFGLAGGDTSTDTQYF; CDR3 DNA: TGCGCCAGCAGCTTCGGACTAGCGGGGGGGGATACTAGCACAGATACGCAGTATTTT
J gene: TRBJ1-5; D gene: TRBD1; clone size: NA; V gene: TRBV4-3; CDR3 protein: CASSQELRTGGGQPQHF; CDR3 DNA: TGCGCCAGCAGCCAAGAACTGCGGACAGGGGGCGGTCAGCCCCAGCATTTT
J gene: TRBJ1-1; D gene: TRBD1; clone size: NA; V gene: TRBV15; CDR3 protein: CATSKGQLPNSNTEAFF; CDR3 DNA: TGTGCCACCAGCAAGGGACAGTTACCAAACTCGAACACTGAAGCTTTCTTT
J gene: TRBJ1-2; D gene: TRBD1; clone size: NA; V gene: TRBV6-5; CDR3 protein: CASSPGQVGYTF; CDR3 DNA: TGTGCCAGCAGCCCCGGACAGGTCGGCTACACCTTC
J gene: TRBJ1-6; D gene: NA; clone size: NA; V gene: TRBV6-5; CDR3 protein: CASTIDGLGDSPLHF; CDR3 DNA: TGTGCCAGCACCATAGACGGACTTGGTGATTCACCCCTCCACTTT
J gene: TRBJ2-5; D gene: NA; clone size: NA; V gene: TRBV2; CDR3 protein: CASSVELLQETQYF; CDR3 DNA: TGTGCCAGCAGTGTGGAGCTGTTGCAAGAGACCCAGTACTTC
J gene: TRBJ1-1; D gene: TRBD1; clone size: once; V gene: TRBV10-3; CDR3 protein: CAIRGTDRATEAFF; CDR3 DNA: TGTGCCATCAGAGGGACGGACAGGGCCACTGAAGCTTTCTTT
J gene: TRBJ2-1; D gene: TRBD2; clone size: NA; V gene: TRBV7-2; CDR3 protein: CASSLVRGAYNEQFF; CDR3 DNA: TGTGCCAGCAGCTTAGTACGGGGGGCCTACAATGAGCAGTTCTTC
J gene: TRBJ2-1; D gene: NA; clone size: NA; V gene: TRBV9; CDR3 protein: CASSVEGGPSRNEQFF; CDR3 DNA: TGTGCCAGCAGCGTAGAGGGGGGGCCGTCTAGGAATGAGCAGTTCTTC
J gene: TRBJ2-2; D gene: NA; clone size: NA; V gene: TRBV11-2; CDR3 protein: CASSQATGRKLFF; CDR3 DNA: TGTGCCAGCAGCCAAGCGACGGGGAGAAAGCTGTTTTTT
J gene: TRBJ2-1; D gene: TRBD1; clone size: NA; V gene: TRBV4-3; CDR3 protein: CASSQGDSYNEQFF; CDR3 DNA: TGCGCCAGCAGCCAAGGGGACAGCTACAATGAGCAGTTCTTC
J gene: TRBJ2-1; D gene: NA; clone size: NA; V gene: TRBV15; CDR3 protein: CATSSKGPPKYNEQFF; CDR3 DNA: TGTGCCACCAGCAGTAAGGGGCCGCCGAAATACAATGAGCAGTTCTTC
J gene: TRBJ1-1; D gene: TRBD1; clone size: NA; V gene: TRBV19; CDR3 protein: CASSSDRDTEAFF; CDR3 DNA: TGTGCCAGTAGCTCCGACAGGGATACTGAAGCTTTCTTT
J gene: TRBJ2-3; D gene: NA; clone size: NA; V gene: TRBV11-2; CDR3 protein: CASSQNGEDTQYF; CDR3 DNA: TGTGCCAGCAGCCAAAACGGGGAGGATACGCAGTATTTT
J gene: TRBJ1-3; D gene: TRBD1; clone size: NA; V gene: TRBV4-2; CDR3 protein: CASSQERTGTGNTIYF; CDR3 DNA: TGTGCCAGCAGCCAAGAAAGGACAGGGACGGGAAACACCATATATTTT
J gene: TRBJ1-6; D gene: NA; clone size: NA; V gene: TRBV6-5; CDR3 protein: CASSSGQYNSPLHF; CDR3 DNA: TGTGCCAGCAGTTCAGGACAGTATAATTCACCCCTCCACTTT
J gene: TRBJ1-1; D gene: NA; clone size: NA; V gene: TRBV5-1; CDR3 protein: CASSLVPVVNTEAFF; CDR3 DNA: TGCGCCAGCAGCTTGGTTCCGGTAGTGAACACTGAAGCTTTCTTT
J gene: TRBJ2-2; D gene: TRBD1; clone size: NA; V gene: TRBV19; CDR3 protein: CASSQGDRGEMIGELFF; CDR3 DNA: TGTGCCAGTAGTCAGGGAGACAGGGGGGAAATGATCGGGGAGCTGTTTTTT
J gene: TRBJ1-4; D gene: TRBD1; clone size: NA; V gene: TRBV7-2; CDR3 protein: CASSGSQGRTNEKLFF; CDR3 DNA: TGTGCCAGCAGCGGTTCACAGGGGCGCACTAATGAAAAACTGTTTTTT
J gene: TRBJ2-1; D gene: NA; clone size: NA; V gene: TRBV18; CDR3 protein: CASSPGGINEQFF; CDR3 DNA: TGTGCCAGCTCCCCGGGGGGCATCAATGAGCAGTTCTTC
J gene: TRBJ1-5; D gene: NA; clone size: NA; V gene: TRBV6-1; CDR3 protein: CASSEAHGRGRNQPQHF; CDR3 DNA: TGTGCCAGCAGTGAAGCTCATGGGCGGGGGCGGAATCAGCCCCAGCATTTT
J gene: TRBJ1-4; D gene: TRBD1; clone size: NA; V gene: TRBV30; CDR3 protein: CAWSRGQAVWVGEKLFF; CDR3 DNA: TGTGCCTGGAGCCGGGGACAGGCGGTCTGGGTCGGTGAAAAACTGTTTTTT
J gene: TRBJ2-3; D gene: NA; clone size: NA; V gene: TRBV15; CDR3 protein: CATSRDFRAGTDTQYF; CDR3 DNA: TGTGCCACCAGCAGAGATTTTCGAGCGGGCACAGATACGCAGTATTTT
J gene: TRBJ1-5; D gene: TRBD1; clone size: NA; V gene: TRBV2; CDR3 protein: CASRPGTGGNQPQHF; CDR3 DNA: TGTGCCAGCAGACCCGGGACAGGGGGGAATCAGCCCCAGCATTTT
J gene: TRBJ2-5; D gene: NA; clone size: once; V gene: TRBV4-3; CDR3 protein: CASSQDYREETQYF; CDR3 DNA: TGCGCCAGCAGCCAAGATTACCGGGAGGAGACCCAGTACTTC
J gene: TRBJ2-2; D gene: NA; clone size: few; V gene: TRBV30; CDR3 protein: CAWTLGGNTGELFF; CDR3 DNA: TGTGCCTGGACCCTGGGAGGGAACACCGGGGAGCTGTTTTTT
J gene: TRBJ2-7; D gene: NA; clone size: NA; V gene: TRBV5-1; CDR3 protein: CASSLESNSYEQYF; CDR3 DNA: TGCGCCAGCAGCTTGGAATCCAACTCCTACGAGCAGTACTTC
J gene: TRBJ1-5; D gene: NA; clone size: NA; V gene: TRBV6-4; CDR3 protein: CASSESQGQPQHF; CDR3 DNA: TGTGCCAGCAGTGAGAGTCAGGGTCAGCCCCAGCATTTT
J gene: TRBJ2-5; D gene: NA; clone size: NA; V gene: TRBV5-1; CDR3 protein: CASSLAGPPQETQYF; CDR3 DNA: TGCGCCAGCAGCTTGGCAGGGCCGCCCCAAGAGACCCAGTACTTC
J gene: TRBJ1-5; D gene: NA; clone size: once; V gene: TRBV6-5; CDR3 protein: CASSYSGRAGPQHF; CDR3 DNA: TGTGCCAGCAGTTACTCGGGGCGAGCGGGGCCCCAGCATTTT
J gene: TRBJ1-3; D gene: NA; clone size: NA; V gene: TRBV21-1; CDR3 protein: CASIRRRGSGNTIYF; CDR3 DNA: TGTGCCAGCATCCGAAGACGGGGCTCTGGAAACACCATATATTTT
J gene: TRBJ1-4; D gene: TRBD1; clone size: NA; V gene: TRBV30; CDR3 protein: CAWSVGTGDEKLFF; CDR3 DNA: TGTGCCTGGAGTGTTGGGACAGGGGACGAAAAACTGTTTTTT